The present T cell receptor (beta chain) was sequenced within a study of blood T cell repertoires in COVID-19. Study-wide context: Spain, Italy and the United States supplied samples that represented acute and convalescent COVID-19. From T cells, B-cell-depleted T cells, or PBMCs came the material, which was cDNA or gDNA.

CDR1 and CDR2 (germline): MNHEY, SMNVEV (reference sequence). The CDR3 contains 14 residues. Trimming removed 6 bases from V and 5 bases from J, with 11 bases in between. Original processing notes: Amplification of reference gene primers was used by the study to estimate nucleated cell counts. Here immunoSEQ multiplex PCR was the method, and the copy in TCRdb shows in-frame clones only, minus some. D and trimming were read from the DNA, whereas the V and J calls and clone size are those reported in that table. Among approximately 84,000 clones, roughly 83% were seen once, and the ten largest hold 9.5% to 12%. This clone was recorded once.

The source is a human donor in a cohort sampled during active COVID-19. The chain recombines TRBV27 with TRBJ1-6, with D tentatively TRBD1 (5 bases). Sequencing used peripheral blood. The CDR3, as DNA: TGTGCCAGCAGGCAGGGTCTGGATAATTCACCCCTCCACTTT. Amino acid sequence: CASRQGLDNSPLHF.